These 13 T cell receptor beta chains share one sample of origin, sequenced in a study of T cells in Graves' hyperthyroidism and ophthalmopathy. RNA transcripts gave rise to amplified TCR beta CDR3 regions. The study used the HTBI primer set for a first-round RT-PCR of the TCR CDR3. TCRdb reanalysed the multiplex PCR reads using MiXCR and keeps one entry per CDR3 protein. The data hold 540,000 or so distinct CDR3 sequences, with approximately 15% observed a single time. The sequencing input was blood. Receptor source: a woman in her thirties with Graves' hyperthyroidism.

This clonotype was seen only a few times. A much larger clone lies one base from this, so it may be a read error. The chain joins TRBV27 to TRBJ2-3; maybe TRBD1 (5 bases). The CDR3 is 16 amino acids. Germline V gives CDR1 MNHEY, CDR2 SMNVEV (reference sequence). CDR3 protein: CVSSFRQGWSTDTQYF. For the CDR3, the DNA is TGTGTCAGCAGTTTCCGGCAGGGATGGAGCACAGATACGCAGTATTTT.

This chain joins TRBV29-1 and TRBJ1-2, with TRBD1 matching 8 bases. The CDR3 runs 15 residues. CDR1 is SQVTM, CDR2 ANQGSEA, per germline. V was clipped by 0 bases and J by 3 bases; unmatched bases: 6. The CDR3 DNA sequence: TGCAGCGTTGAAGAAAGGACCAGGGGGCACTATGGCTACACCTTC. It yields the protein CSVEERTRGHYGYTF.

This clonotype was seen at least ten times. The chain employs TRBV20-1 and TRBJ2-7; a weak D match, TRBD2 (6 bases). Germline V gene data show CDR1 as DFQATT and CDR2 as SNEGSKA (reference sequence). The CDR3 covers 14 residues. Trimming pared 0 bases from V and 6 bases from J, leaving 15 bases between. DNA of the CDR3: TGCAGTGCTAGAGATTATGGAGGGAATACCGAGCAGTACTTC. It encodes CSARDYGGNTEQYF.

Note on this clonotype: One base away lies a much larger clone, so this may be a sequencing read error. CDR3 DNA sequence: TGTGCCAGCAGCTCAGGGGCGGGGTCCTGGGAGCAGTACTTC. Its translation is CASSSGAGSWEQYF. J is TRBJ2-7 and V is TRBV11-2; either TRBD1 or TRBD2 may fit D (6 bases each). Germline V lookup: CDR1 SGHAT, CDR2 FQNNGV. The ends were cut back, 4 bases at V and 7 bases at J, with 17 bases in the middle. The CDR3 extends over 14 amino acids. The full variable domain, with the rest looked up from reference TRBV11-2 and TRBJ2-7, is EAGVAQSPRYKIIEKRQSVAFWCNPISGHATLYWYQQILGQGPKLLIQFQNNGVVDDSQLPKDRFSAERLKGVDSTLKIQPAKLEDSAVYLCASSSGAGSWEQYFGPGTRLTVT.

Concerning this clonotype itself: A single base separates this from a much larger clone, so it may be a read error. This chain links TRBV13 with TRBJ1-6; no reliable D call. This CDR3 region has 12 residues. Germline CDR1 and CDR2: PRHDT and FYEKMQ (reference sequence). With 5 bases removed from V and 11 bases from J, the gap between germline ends came to 10 bases. CDR3 sequence reads: CASSERDTPLHF. In nucleotides, the CDR3 is TGTGCCAGCAGCGAAAGGGATACACCCCTCCACTTT.

This clonotype was counted ten times or more. The rearrangement links TRBV7-2 to TRBJ2-7, with 10 positions matching TRBD1. The germline V gene encodes CDR1 SGHTA and CDR2 FQGNSA. The CDR3 is 15 residues long. Germline trimming cut 4 bases from V and 2 bases from J; bases unmatched to any gene: 5. CDR3 amino acids: CASSSTGGPTYEQYF. In DNA, the CDR3 is TGTGCCAGCAGCTCGACAGGGGGCCCCACCTACGAGCAGTACTTC.

The chain joins TRBV5-1 to TRBJ1-2; D gene unclear. Per the germline V gene, CDR1 is SGHRS and CDR2 is YFSETQ. The CDR3 is 12 residues long. Trimming removed 1 base at V and 2 bases at J, with 3 bases between. The CDR3 DNA is TGCGCCAGCAGCTTGCCCAACTATGGCTACACCTTC. This codes for CASSLPNYGYTF.

This clonotype was seen ten or more times. This rearrangement joins TRBV7-8 to TRBJ1-4, with D tentatively TRBD1 (6 bases). Germline V lookup: CDR1 SGHVS, CDR2 FQNEAQ. The V and J ends lost 4 bases and 7 bases respectively, with 13 bases between them. The CDR3 is 14 residues long. CDR3 nucleotides: TGTGCCAGCAGCTCTTTGGGCAGGGGTGAAAAACTGTTTTTT. Residues: CASSSLGRGEKLFF.

This clonotype was observed many times. The rearrangement joins TRBV30 to TRBJ2-7, with D uncertain. Germline-derived CDR1 and CDR2 are GTSNPN and SVGIG (reference sequence). V was pared by 2 bases and J by 3 bases, with 5 bases between. The CDR3 has 11 amino acids. The CDR3 loop reads CAWSLLYEQYF. The CDR3 region has the DNA TGTGCCTGGAGTCTCCTCTACGAGCAGTACTTC. The full variable domain, its missing parts supplied by reference TRBV30 and TRBJ2-7, is SQTIHQWPATLVQPVGSPLSLECTVEGTSNPNLYWYRQAAGRGLQLLFYSVGIGQISSEVPQNLSASRPQDRQFILSSKKLLLSDSGFYLCAWSLLYEQYFGPGTRLTVT.

This clonotype was seen only a few times. The J gene is TRBJ1-2, the V gene TRBV27; the match to TRBD1 covers 8 bases. Trimming removed 2 bases from V and 0 bases from J; junction bases left unmatched: 8. The CDR3 runs to 17 residues. CDR1 MNHEY and CDR2 SMNVEV come from the germline V gene (reference sequence). This CDR3 is CASSLGNRGTANYGYTF. CDR3 in DNA: TGTGCCAGCAGTTTAGGGAACAGGGGGACCGCTAACTATGGCTACACCTTC.

Many counts were recorded for this clonotype. In nucleotides, the CDR3 is TGCAGTGCTAGAGACCCGGGACAGGGAACAGATACGCAGTATTTT. This encodes CSARDPGQGTDTQYF. The rearrangement links TRBV20-1 to TRBJ2-3; 9 nucleotides line up with TRBD1. The germline gives CDR1 DFQATT, CDR2 SNEGSKA (reference sequence). The junction had 4 bases not matched to a gene; V was cut back by 0 bases and J by 3 bases. This CDR3 is built from 15 residues.

This clonotype was seen many times. In DNA form, the CDR3 reads TGTGCCAGCAGTTCAATAAATGAGCAGTTCTTC. Amino acid sequence: CASSSINEQFF. The chain employs TRBV27 and TRBJ2-1, with unresolved D. Germline CDR1 reads MNHEY; CDR2 reads SMNVEV (reference sequence). CDR3 length equals 11 residues. The ends were cut back, 4 bases at V and 7 bases at J, with 5 bases in the middle.

This clonotype showed up just a few times. The gene calls are TRBV6-1 and TRBJ2-3; D not certain. The V gene lost 5 bases and the J gene lost 3 bases, with 12 bases spanning the gap. Germline loops: CDR1 MNHNS, CDR2 SASEGT. This CDR3 comprises 14 residues. CDR3 region: CASSRTAATDTQYF. Here the CDR3 DNA reads TGTGCCAGCAGTCGAACTGCAGCGACAGATACGCAGTATTTT.